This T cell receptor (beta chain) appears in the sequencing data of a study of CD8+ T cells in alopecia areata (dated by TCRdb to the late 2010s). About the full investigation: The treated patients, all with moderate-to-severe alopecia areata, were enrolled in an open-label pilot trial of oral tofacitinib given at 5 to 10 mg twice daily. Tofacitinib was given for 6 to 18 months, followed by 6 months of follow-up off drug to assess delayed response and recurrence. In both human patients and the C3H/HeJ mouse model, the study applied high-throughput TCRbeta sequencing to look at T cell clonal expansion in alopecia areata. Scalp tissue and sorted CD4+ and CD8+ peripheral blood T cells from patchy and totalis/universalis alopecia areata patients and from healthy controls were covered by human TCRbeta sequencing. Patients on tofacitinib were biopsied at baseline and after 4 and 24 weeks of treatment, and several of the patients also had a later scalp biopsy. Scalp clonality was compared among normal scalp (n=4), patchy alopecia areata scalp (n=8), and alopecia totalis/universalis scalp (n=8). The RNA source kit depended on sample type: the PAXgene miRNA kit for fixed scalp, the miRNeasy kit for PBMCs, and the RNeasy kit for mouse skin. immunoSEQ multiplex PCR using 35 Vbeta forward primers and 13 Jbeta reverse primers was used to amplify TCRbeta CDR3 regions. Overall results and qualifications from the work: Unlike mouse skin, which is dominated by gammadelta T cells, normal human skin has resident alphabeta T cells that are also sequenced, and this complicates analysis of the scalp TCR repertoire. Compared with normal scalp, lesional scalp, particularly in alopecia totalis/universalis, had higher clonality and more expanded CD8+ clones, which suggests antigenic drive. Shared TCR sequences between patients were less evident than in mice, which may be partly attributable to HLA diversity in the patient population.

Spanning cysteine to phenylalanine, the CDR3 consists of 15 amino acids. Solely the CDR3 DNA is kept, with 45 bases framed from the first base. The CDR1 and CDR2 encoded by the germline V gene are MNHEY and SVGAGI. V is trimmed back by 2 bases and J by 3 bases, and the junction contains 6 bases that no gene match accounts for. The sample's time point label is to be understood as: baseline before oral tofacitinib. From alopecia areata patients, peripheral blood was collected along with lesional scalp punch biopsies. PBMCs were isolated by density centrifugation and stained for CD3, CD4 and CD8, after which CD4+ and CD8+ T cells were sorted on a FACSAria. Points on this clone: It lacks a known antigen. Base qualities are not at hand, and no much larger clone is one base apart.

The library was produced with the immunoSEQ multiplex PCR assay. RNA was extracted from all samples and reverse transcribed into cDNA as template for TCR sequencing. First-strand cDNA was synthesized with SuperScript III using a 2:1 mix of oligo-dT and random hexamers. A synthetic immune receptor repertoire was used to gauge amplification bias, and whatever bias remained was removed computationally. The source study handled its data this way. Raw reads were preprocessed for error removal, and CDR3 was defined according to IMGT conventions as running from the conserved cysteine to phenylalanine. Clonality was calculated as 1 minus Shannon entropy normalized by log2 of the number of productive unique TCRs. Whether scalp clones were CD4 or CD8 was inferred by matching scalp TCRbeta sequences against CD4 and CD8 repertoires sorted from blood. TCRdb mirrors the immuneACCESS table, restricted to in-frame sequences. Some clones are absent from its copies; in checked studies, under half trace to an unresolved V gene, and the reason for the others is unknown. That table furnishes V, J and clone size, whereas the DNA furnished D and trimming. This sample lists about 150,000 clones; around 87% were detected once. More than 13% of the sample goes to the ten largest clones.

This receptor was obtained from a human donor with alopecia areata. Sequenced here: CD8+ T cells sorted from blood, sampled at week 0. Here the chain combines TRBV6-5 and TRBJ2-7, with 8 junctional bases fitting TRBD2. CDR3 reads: CASSYGSGGFYEQYF. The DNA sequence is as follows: TGTGCCAGCAGTTACGGGTCGGGAGGGTTCTACGAGCAGTACTTC.